This T cell receptor beta chain came from a study of glioma-infiltrating T cells listed by TCRdb under 2016. About the study as a whole: The low-grade gliomas were WHO grade II oligodendrogliomas or astrocytomas, while the glioblastomas were WHO grade IV tumors sampled at initial diagnosis rather than at recurrent diagnosis. Before surgery, glioma patients were given dexamethasone for six or fewer days. To measure divergence between tissue and blood T-cell populations, each tissue-infiltrating repertoire was compared with the peripheral blood repertoire of the same patient. The sequencing target for blood libraries was roughly 4.5- to 11-fold coverage of 950,000 to 1,000,000 peripheral T cells. Glioma tissue, non-neoplastic brain tissue and matched peripheral blood mononuclear cells were used as sources from which TCR alpha- and beta-chain repertoires were sequenced. The paired cohort comprised three low-grade glioma patients, several primary glioblastoma patients and three non-glioma patients contributing non-neoplastic brain tissue.

Immediately after resection, surgical brain or tumor specimens were cryofrozen in liquid nitrogen, with peripheral blood cells collected concurrently. In its sample, this clonotype was seen many times. The clone's antigen remains unknown. Base-call qualities are not available, and no considerably larger clone is one nucleotide away. The iRepertoire nested amplicon-rescue multiplex PCR (arm-PCR) platform was used to amplify TCR alpha and beta CDR3 regions from RNA. The input for one-step reverse transcription and amplification was roughly 95-400 ng of tissue mRNA or PBMC total RNA. Following bead purification, Illumina adapters were added by a secondary multiplex PCR, and libraries between 200 and 400 bp were gel-purified. Internal 6-nucleotide barcodes were carried by the libraries and were used for demultiplexing. The libraries were sequenced on an Illumina MiSeq using 2x220 or 2x250 nucleotide paired-end reads. Regarding the original processing steps: FLASH 1.2.11 was used to merge paired reads, and BWA-MEM then aligned the reads to the GRCh37 human genome before TRA and TRB reads were extracted. For V and J assignment, an IMGT-derived reference of cassette sequences and CDR3 motifs that included pseudogenes was used. Three-frame translation of reads was performed, and productive CDR3s were defined as those with a C...FGXG motif and no stop codons. Unique combinations of V-J cassette pair and CDR3 amino acid sequence were defined as clonotypes. Reads were filtered by Hamming distance, thresholded by each sample's sequence error rate in mapped regions. TCRdb itself trimmed the public reads at Q25 with fastp, ran MiXCR and retained productive beta chains. Every distinct CDR3 protein forms one entry, paired with its most common genes and DNA. TCRdb's processing, not the authors' own work, is the source of the V and J calls. The sample yields 400,000 or so distinct CDR3 sequences; roughly two fifths were counted once. The ten biggest clones cover approximately 12% of the sample.

Broad study findings and their caveats: VJ-independent divergence between tissue and blood was below expectation in non-neoplastic patients but above expectation in all gliomas, especially low-grade gliomas. Patients with low tissue-blood divergence were marked by a signature set of shared blood CDR3 motifs, and this signature set was depleted in highly divergent patients. Group comparisons rested on small numbers: three non-neoplastic, three low-grade glioma and 7 or 8 glioblastoma patients. Very few CDR3 sequences were found to be shared between tissue and blood, and this scarcity was attributed to high CDR3 diversity and limited sampling.

The junction carries 11 bases between V and J, which are trimmed by 2 bases and 2 bases respectively. Inclusive of the bounding cysteine and phenylalanine, the CDR3 is 15 residues long. Solely the CDR3 DNA is kept, with 45 bases framed from the first base. CDR1 and CDR2 are drawn from the germline V gene (reference sequence): MNHEY, SMNVEV. This TCR derives from a human donor with low-grade glioma or glioblastoma, undergoing nonglioma brain surgery, or in good health (not recorded which). The chain is assembled from TRBV27 and TRBJ2-3, with TRBD1 perhaps the D gene, on 6 matching bases. The sample consisted of glioma tissue, nonneoplastic brain tissue, or PBMCs (not recorded which). The CDR3 sequence is CASSLDRTHTDTQYF. At the DNA level, the sequence is TGTGCCAGCAGTTTAGACAGGACCCACACAGATACGCAGTATTTT.